A single sample is the source of the 27 T cell receptor beta chains below, sequenced in a study of T-cell reconstitution after alpha-beta-depleted transplantation in children. As it was prepared, the TCRbeta library received unique molecular identifiers. MiXCR, applied by TCRdb to the PCR reads, yields one record per CDR3 protein. The sample lists under 250,000 distinct CDR3 sequences; 20% to 30% were seen once. Sequences were derived from PBMCs, mostly from graft donor cells, sampled 360 days after TCRalphabeta/CD19-depleted stem cell transplant. The receptors come from a female patient aged 2-9 years who had a stem cell transplant for congenital amegakaryocytic thrombocytopenia, so the T cells may come from the graft donor.

The table lists this clonotype with a few counts. V is TRBV29-1 and J is TRBJ2-7, with D tentatively TRBD1 (6 bases). CDR3 length: 13 amino acids. Germline lookup yields CDR1 SQVTM and CDR2 ANQGSEA. Trimming removed 5 bases from V and 0 bases from J, with 11 bases in between. The CDR3 spells CSVKGDASYEQYF. The CDR3 nucleotides read TGCAGCGTTAAGGGGGACGCCTCCTACGAGCAGTACTTC.

V gene TRBV24-1 combines with J gene TRBJ2-5; D may be TRBD1 (6 bases). The CDR3 is 13 amino acids. Trimming took off 0 bases at V and 7 bases at J, with 8 bases between the two ends. CDR1 is KGHDR, CDR2 SFDVKD, per germline. CDR3 sequence reads: CATSDLVGGTQYF. The CDR3, as DNA: TGTGCCACCAGTGATTTGGTAGGGGGGACCCAGTACTTC.

The chain links TRBV20-1 to TRBJ2-5; D remains ambiguous. V was clipped by 3 bases and J by 5 bases, with 10 bases between them. The CDR3 consists of 12 residues. The V gene's germline CDR1 is DFQATT and CDR2 SNEGSKA (reference sequence). The CDR3 DNA reads as TGCAGTGCTAGGGGCAGCCTCGAGACCCAGTACTTC. Translating gives CSARGSLETQYF.

This clonotype was seen a handful of times. The genes are TRBV2 and TRBJ2-1, with 7 nucleotides matching TRBD2. The CDR3 runs to 14 residues. Trimming removed 4 bases from V and 13 bases from J; junction bases left unmatched: 13. Looked up from germline, CDR1 is SNHLY and CDR2 is FYNNEI. The DNA for the CDR3 is TGTGCCAGCAGTGGGACGTCGGGCCGACTAGCCCAGTTCTTC. Translating gives CASSGTSGRLAQFF.

The CDR3 reads CASSQVQGDQPQHF. CDR3 DNA sequence: TGCGCCAGCAGCCAAGTCCAGGGCGATCAGCCCCAGCATTTT. This chain links TRBV4-1 with TRBJ1-5; tentative D call: TRBD1 (5 bases). The CDR3 contains 14 residues. Germline V gene data show CDR1 as MGHRA and CDR2 as YSYEKL. The V end lost 1 base, the J end lost 5 bases, and 9 bases lay between the germline ends.

Here the CDR3 reads CASSQEGRGIFGYTF. DNA of the CDR3: TGCGCCAGCAGCCAAGAGGGACGGGGGATATTTGGCTACACCTTC. The chain is built from TRBV4-1 and TRBJ1-2; D possibly corresponds to TRBD1 (5 bases). Germline V CDR1 and CDR2: MGHRA, YSYEKL. V lost 0 bases to trimming and J lost 7 bases, with 15 bases between them. CDR3 length: 15 residues.

The CDR3 region is CASSRWGYNNEQFF. The CDR3 nucleotides are TGTGCCAGCAGTCGGTGGGGTTACAACAATGAGCAGTTCTTC. The chain employs TRBV28 and TRBJ2-1, with D hard to call. Looked up from germline, CDR1 is MDHEN and CDR2 is SYDVKM. Trimming shortened V by 5 bases and J by 5 bases, and 13 bases separated the two germline ends. The CDR3 is 14 amino acids.

This clonotype has ten or more counts. The gene calls are TRBV24-1 and TRBJ2-6; D is ambiguous. The V end was cut by 9 bases, the J end by 0 bases, with 8 bases between. CDR3 length equals 14 residues. The germline CDR1 and CDR2 sequences are KGHDR and SFDVKD. Written as DNA, the CDR3 is TGTGCCACCGAAGATAGCTCTGGGGCCAACGTCCTGACTTTC. This encodes CATEDSSGANVLTF.

This chain uses TRBV10-3 with TRBJ1-1; D remains ambiguous. CDR1 is ENHRY and CDR2 is SYGVKD in the germline V gene. V lost 3 bases to trimming and J lost 0 bases, with 8 bases between them. The CDR3 runs to 14 residues. The CDR3 nucleotides are TGTGCCATCAGTGATCCGAAGATGAACACTGAAGCTTTCTTT. This encodes CAISDPKMNTEAFF.

The gene calls are TRBV10-2 and TRBJ2-7; 7 nucleotides agree with TRBD1. The CDR3 contains 12 residues. The J segment lost 2 bases and the V segment lost 8 bases, leaving 3 bases of the junction unmatched. The germline V gene encodes CDR1 WSHSY and CDR2 SAAADI. The CDR3 sequence: CASGDSPYEQYF. The CDR3 bases are TGCGCCAGCGGGGACAGCCCCTACGAGCAGTACTTC.

The CDR3 bases are TGTGCCACCAGCAGAGATCCGTGGGCGGGAGCGGAGTACTTC. It translates to CATSRDPWAGAEYF. This chain uses TRBV15 with TRBJ2-7, with 7 bases fitting TRBD2. CDR1 and CDR2 from the germline V gene are LNHNV and YYDKDF (reference sequence). V shed 0 bases and J 11 bases; nucleotides not matched to a gene: 10. The CDR3 is 14 residues long.

The count of this clonotype is one. The chain combines TRBV7-9 with TRBJ2-6, with D possibly TRBD1 on 6 matching bases. Germline CDR1 is SEHNR and CDR2 is FQNEAQ (reference sequence). The length of the CDR3 is 15 residues. Trimming stripped 6 bases from V and 0 bases from J, with 9 bases between. The chain's CDR3 is CASSLGASGANVLTF. CDR3 DNA sequence: TGTGCCAGCAGTCTGGGGGCCTCTGGGGCCAACGTCCTGACTTTC.

The chain recombines TRBV12-3 or TRBV12-4 with TRBJ1-6; 8 nucleotides agree with TRBD1. The CDR3 has 15 residues. V trimming: 6 bases; J trimming: 7 bases; junction bases outside the gene matches: 8. CDR3 DNA: TGTGCCAGCAGGGCACCGGGACAGGAGAATTCACCCCTCCACTTT. Its translation: CASRAPGQENSPLHF.

The CDR3 region has the DNA TGTGCCAGCAGCCAAGTTATTTTTAGGGGGTCGAGCTCTGGGGCCAACGTCCTGACTTTC. This translates into CASSQVIFRGSSSGANVLTF. The V gene is TRBV14, the J gene TRBJ2-6; D perhaps matches TRBD1 (6 bases). Deletions cut 1 base from V and 0 bases from J, with 19 bases between. This CDR3 spans 20 amino acids. Per the germline V gene, CDR1 is SGHDN and CDR2 is FVKESK.

This clonotype was seen only a few times. V usage is TRBV7-3 and J usage is TRBJ1-1, with D perhaps matching TRBD1 (5 bases). Per the germline V gene, CDR1 is SGHTA and CDR2 is FQGTGA. Trimming took off 3 bases at V and 10 bases at J, with 15 bases between the two ends. This CDR3 contains 13 residues. The CDR3, as DNA: TGTGCCAGCAGCTTGAGGGGTTGGTGGGGAGCTTTCTTT. This translates into CASSLRGWWGAFF.

V is TRBV9 and J is TRBJ2-7; TRBD2 agrees at 7 bases. The V and J ends lost 3 bases and 5 bases, in that order; junction bases with no gene match: 11. The CDR3 spans 15 residues. Germline V gene data show CDR1 as SGDLS and CDR2 as YYNGEE. The CDR3 DNA reads TGTGCCAGCAGCGCCTCGACTAGCAGCTCGCACGAGCAGTACTTC. Protein: CASSASTSSSHEQYF. Together with reference TRBV9 and TRBJ2-7, the CDR3 gives the full variable domain: DSGVTQTPKHLITATGQRVTLRCSPRSGDLSVYWYQQSLDQGLQFLIQYYNGEERAKGNILERFSAQQFPDLHSELNLSSLELGDSALYFCASSASTSSSHEQYFGPGTRLTVT.

CDR3 protein: CASSQETPYNEQFF. CDR3 nucleotide sequence: TGCGCCAGCAGCCAAGAGACACCCTACAATGAGCAGTTCTTC. This chain links TRBV4-1 with TRBJ2-1; D unclear. Germline CDR1 reads MGHRA; CDR2 reads YSYEKL. Trimming took 0 bases from V and 2 from J, leaving 5 bases between them. The CDR3 contains 14 residues.

This chain connects TRBV6-8 to TRBJ2-3; the D gene could be TRBD1 or TRBD2 (6 bases each). This CDR3 region has 17 residues. With 6 bases removed from V and 0 bases from J, the gap between germline ends came to 19 bases. Germline V gene lookup returns CDR1 MNHGY and CDR2 SAAAGT. CDR3 sequence: CASRTARGEASTDTQYF. CDR3 in DNA: TGTGCCAGCAGGACCGCTAGGGGGGAGGCCAGCACAGATACGCAGTATTTT.

This clonotype appeared a few times. The rearrangement joins TRBV10-2 to TRBJ1-2; possibly TRBD1 for D (6 bases). V lost 5 bases to trimming and J lost 2 bases, with 12 bases between them. Germline assignment: CDR1 WSHSY and CDR2 SAAADI. The CDR3 runs 14 residues. The CDR3 sequence is CASSQQGGNYGYTF. The CDR3 DNA sequence: TGCGCCAGCAGTCAACAGGGAGGGAACTATGGCTACACCTTC.

This clonotype showed up just a few times. The rearrangement links TRBV7-3 to TRBJ2-3, with 14 positions matching TRBD2. The CDR3 has 18 amino acids. The germline V gene has CDR1 SGHTA and CDR2 FQGTGA. V gave up 1 base and J gave up 3 bases; unmatched junction bases: 6. The CDR3 sequence is CASSLRGTSGSWTDTQYF. CDR3 nucleotide sequence: TGTGCCAGCAGCTTAAGGGGGACTAGCGGGAGTTGGACAGATACGCAGTATTTT. The full variable domain, in which reference TRBV7-3 and TRBJ2-3 provide the parts outside the CDR3, is GAGVSQTPSNKVTEKGKYVELRCDPISGHTALYWYRQSLGQGPEFLIYFQGTGAADDSGLPNDRFFAVRPEGSVSTLKIQRTERGDSAVYLCASSLRGTSGSWTDTQYFGPGTRLTVL.

Concerning this clonotype: The germline gene is not matched at one end of the junction; a read error may be the cause. The V and J genes are TRBV20-1 and TRBJ2-7; 13 bases map to TRBD2. CDR3 length: 15 residues. Germline V gives CDR1 DFQATT, CDR2 SNEGSKA (reference sequence). CDR3 sequence (DNA): TGCAGTCCTAGGCCCTTTGGACTAGCGGGGGAGGAGCAGTACTTC. Its translation is CSPRPFGLAGEEQYF.

The chain links TRBV12-3 or TRBV12-4 to TRBJ2-5, with unresolved D. The V end lost 6 bases, the J end lost 4 bases, and 24 bases lay between the germline ends. The CDR3 loop spans 17 amino acids. In nucleotides, the CDR3 is TGTGCCAGCAGCAATACGGGTCAAACCGATAGGGCAGAGACCCAGTACTTC. It codes for CASSNTGQTDRAETQYF.

This clonotype appeared a single time. The rearrangement joins TRBV20-1 to TRBJ2-2; D gene unclear. V was trimmed by 3 bases and J by 2 bases, leaving 10 bases between them. CDR1 DFQATT and CDR2 SNEGSKA come from the germline V gene (reference sequence). This CDR3 contains 14 residues. The CDR3 loop reads CSASAADNTGELFF. The CDR3 region has the DNA TGCAGTGCTAGTGCGGCGGATAACACCGGGGAGCTGTTTTTT.

This clonotype was picked up a small number of times. The rearrangement links TRBV6-5 to TRBJ2-1, with D possibly being TRBD2 (5 bases). The germline V and J ends were trimmed by 7 bases and 7 bases, with 20 bases remaining between them. The CDR3 is made up of 15 amino acids. The germline gives CDR1 MNHEY, CDR2 SVGAGI. CDR3 loop: CASIKLSGRLNEQFF. As DNA, the CDR3 is TGTGCCAGCATAAAGTTAAGCGGTCGGTTAAATGAGCAGTTCTTC.

This chain uses TRBV10-1 with TRBJ2-3; 7 bases agree with TRBD2. Germline CDR1 reads WNHNN; CDR2 reads SYGVQD (reference sequence). The CDR3 sequence is 14 residues long. V lost 3 bases to trimming and J lost 4 bases; unmatched junction nucleotides: 4. CDR3 DNA sequence: TGCGCCAGCAGTGACGGCGCGGGGGCAGATACGCAGTATTTT. It encodes CASSDGAGADTQYF.

Of note for this clonotype: Compared with germline, one end of the junction differs, possibly owing to a read error. This chain links TRBV5-1 with TRBJ2-4; 8 bases are shared with TRBD1. Germline V CDR1 and CDR2: SGHRS, YFSETQ. The CDR3 runs 16 residues. DNA of the CDR3: TGCACCAGCAGCTTGGGACAGGCAGCCTACTTAAACATTCAGTACTTC. Protein product: CTSSLGQAAYLNIQYF.

This clonotype has only a few counts. The CDR3 is CASSLNPSSGYEQYF. The DNA of the CDR3 is TGCGCCAGCAGCTTGAACCCTTCTTCAGGTTACGAGCAGTACTTC. V is TRBV5-1 and J is TRBJ2-7; D not certain. Germline-derived CDR1 and CDR2 are SGHRS and YFSETQ. Trimming pared 1 base from V and 4 bases from J, leaving 15 bases between. CDR3 length equals 15 residues.